These 10 T cell receptor beta chains came from one sample sequenced in a study of glioma-infiltrating T cells. Using RNA template, CDR3s of TCR alpha and beta were amplified with iRepertoire arm-PCR. MiXCR, run by TCRdb on the multiplex PCR reads, gives a single entry per CDR3 protein. Of approximately 120,000 distinct CDR3 sequences in the sample, roughly 25% were seen once. The sample was glioma tissue, nonneoplastic brain tissue, or PBMCs (not recorded which). All receptors come from a human donor with low-grade glioma or glioblastoma, undergoing nonglioma brain surgery, or in good health (not recorded which).

Turning to this clonotype: Being one base from a much bigger clone, this may be a read error. V and J are TRBV25-1 and TRBJ1-1; 7 bases match TRBD1. Per the germline V gene, CDR1 is MGHDK and CDR2 is SYGVNS. This CDR3 contains 14 residues. The CDR3 nucleotides read TGTGCCAGCAGTCCCAGGGGGTCCTCCACTGGAGCTTTCTTT. Its protein product is CASSPRGSSTGAFF.

This clonotype came up many times. The chain's CDR3 is CASREPGNQPQHF. In DNA, the CDR3 is TGTGCCAGCAGGGAACCGGGAAATCAGCCCCAGCATTTT. J is TRBJ1-5 and V is TRBV6-1, with D hard to call. The CDR3 is 13 amino acids. Between the trimmed V and J ends, which lost 6 bases and 4 bases, there was a span of 10 bases. Germline V CDR1 and CDR2: MNHNS, SASEGT.

This clonotype was recorded many times. The chain recombines TRBV7-2 with TRBJ2-7; possibly TRBD1 for D (6 bases). CDR1 and CDR2 from the germline V gene are SGHTA and FQGNSA. Trimming shortened V by 4 bases and J by 6 bases, and 19 bases separated the two germline ends. CDR3 length: 15 residues. CDR3 nucleotide sequence: TGTGCCAGCAGCTGGGGGCTTGGGGTCTGGGTCGAGCAGTACTTC. Its protein product is CASSWGLGVWVEQYF.

A few counts support this clonotype. The V gene is TRBV2, the J gene TRBJ2-3, with TRBD2 identical over 8 bases. Trimming cost V 6 bases and J 8 bases; bases outside gene matches: 10. This CDR3 spans 14 amino acids. CDR1 is SNHLY, CDR2 FYNNEI, per germline. The chain's CDR3 is CASSGTRVQGTQYF. Here the CDR3 DNA reads TGTGCCAGCAGCGGGACTAGGGTGCAGGGTACGCAGTATTTT. The full variable domain, with the rest looked up from reference TRBV2 and TRBJ2-3, is EPEVTQTPSHQVTQMGQEVILRCVPISNHLYFYWYRQILGQKVEFLVSFYNNEISEKSEIFDDQFSVERPDGSNFTLKIRSTKLEDSAMYFCASSGTRVQGTQYFGPGTRLTVL.

In its sample, this clonotype was seen a few times. This may be a read error, as it is one base from a much larger clone. V gene TRBV5-4 combines with J gene TRBJ2-3; D unclear. CDR1 and CDR2 from the germline V gene are SGHNT and YYREEE (reference sequence). V dropped 4 bases and J dropped 0 bases, with 3 bases sitting between them. The CDR3 runs 12 residues. CDR3 region: CASSNSTDTQYF. DNA of the CDR3: TGTGCCAGCAGCAACAGCACAGATACGCAGTATTTT.

Many counts were recorded for this clonotype. This chain links TRBV7-2 with TRBJ2-1; the D gene is possibly TRBD2 (5 bases). The germline V and J ends were trimmed by 1 base and 7 bases, with 8 bases remaining between them. From germline, CDR1 is SGHTA and CDR2 FQGNSA. The length of the CDR3 is 13 residues. CDR3 nucleotide sequence: TGTGCCAGCAGCTTAGACTGGGAGAATGAGCAGTTCTTC. This encodes CASSLDWENEQFF.

In this sample, this clonotype turned up many times. The CDR3, as DNA: TGTGCCAGCAGTCCCACGGTGAACAGGGTGGAGACCCAGTACTTC. This sequence encodes CASSPTVNRVETQYF. V gene TRBV27 combines with J gene TRBJ2-5, with D possibly matching TRBD1 (6 bases). This CDR3 region has 15 residues. Germline V gives CDR1 MNHEY, CDR2 SMNVEV (reference sequence). V was shortened by 5 bases and J by 5 bases, with 18 bases between the two germline ends.

The chain uses TRBV7-6 and TRBJ2-2, with TRBD2 matching 9 bases. CDR1 and CDR2 from the germline V gene are SGHVS and FNYEAQ. The junction had 11 bases not matched to a gene; V was cut back by 5 bases and J by 4 bases. The CDR3 loop spans 17 amino acids. CDR3 DNA: TGTGCCAGCAGCGGCGACCCGGGACTAGCAGGCACCGGGGAGCTGTTTTTT. It yields the protein CASSGDPGLAGTGELFF.

This clonotype has ten or more counts. V gene TRBV4-1 combines with J gene TRBJ2-7, with D tentatively TRBD1 (6 bases). This CDR3 region has 14 residues. V lost 0 bases and J 2 bases, leaving 8 bases between the germline ends. CDR1 and CDR2 (germline): MGHRA, YSYEKL. CDR3 DNA sequence: TGCGCCAGCAGCCAAGACAGGGGCACCTACGAGCAGTACTTC. This codes for CASSQDRGTYEQYF.

This clonotype has at least ten counts. The chain couples TRBV5-1 to TRBJ2-7, with a weak D call TRBD1 (6 bases). V was clipped by 6 bases and J by 0 bases, with 13 bases between them. The CDR3 spans 14 residues. Germline V gene lookup returns CDR1 SGHRS and CDR2 YFSETQ. CDR3 amino acids: CASKGTQSSYEQYF. CDR3 bases: TGCGCCAGCAAAGGGACACAAAGCTCCTACGAGCAGTACTTC. Looking up the rest from reference TRBV5-1 and TRBJ2-7 gives the full variable domain: KAGVTQTPRYLIKTRGQQVTLSCSPISGHRSVSWYQQTPGQGLQFLFEYFSETQRNKGNFPGRFSGRQFSNSRSEMNVSTLELGDSALYLCASKGTQSSYEQYFGPGTRLTVT.